This T cell receptor beta chain is drawn from a study of blood T cell repertoires in COVID-19. The overall study: Acute and convalescent COVID-19 samples came from the United States, Italy and Spain. Sources were T cells, B-cell-depleted T cells, or PBMCs; the material itself was cDNA or gDNA.

The participants were between about 18 and 89 years old and came from 20 to 30 US areas. This CDR3 region has 15 residues. V dropped 4 bases and J dropped 1; count of bases not matched to a gene: 6. CDR1 LGHDT and CDR2 YNNKEL come from the germline V gene (reference sequence). Per the original data handling: Estimation of nucleated cell counts was performed using reference gene primer amplification. Assay: immunoSEQ multiplex PCR; the TCRdb copy retains only in-frame clones and omits some. V and J calls and clone size come straight from that table; D and trimming were deduced from the DNA. The repertoire holds about 180,000 clones, around 83% seen once, with 15% in the top ten.

The genes are TRBV3-1 (or the pseudogene TRBV3-2) and TRBJ1-2, with 7 bases fitting TRBD1. Sequencing was carried out using PBMCs or T cells enriched from blood (not recorded which). The receptor comes from a man in his fifties or sixties who had recovered from COVID-19. CDR3: CASSLRGQGNYGYTF. The CDR3 region has the DNA TGTGCCAGCAGCCTTAGGGGGCAGGGTAACTATGGCTACACCTTC.